Following are 8 T cell receptor beta chains from one sample sequenced in a study of Ad26.COV2.S vaccination and SARS-CoV-2 variants. Generated by immunoSEQ multiplex PCR, the TCRdb table keeps only in-frame clones and is missing some. The sample consists of 350,000 to 500,000 clones, roughly 87% of them appearing once. The treatment here: 15 to 20 received Ad26.COV2.S at low or high dose, single or two shots; five or six received placebo; per-sample allocation not given. At day 63 after the first vaccine or placebo injection, samples were drawn. The source was peripheral blood, collected in a trial of Ad26.COV2.S vaccine versus placebo. The receptor source for this set is a person aged 18-65 years who received the Ad26.COV2.S COVID-19 vaccine or a placebo.

This chain links TRBV28 with TRBJ2-4, with a possible D match to TRBD2 (5 bases). CDR1 and CDR2 from the germline V gene are MDHEN and SYDVKM. CDR3 length equals 12 residues. With 2 bases removed from V and 10 bases from J, the gap between germline ends came to 9 bases. DNA for the CDR3: TGTGCCAGCAGTTTAATGAGGAGGATTCAGTACTTC. This encodes CASSLMRRIQYF.

V gene TRBV28 combines with J gene TRBJ2-7, with a weak D call TRBD1 (5 bases). V was shortened by 5 bases and J by 1 base, with 15 bases between the two germline ends. Germline V gene data show CDR1 as MDHEN and CDR2 as SYDVKM. The CDR3 is 15 amino acids. CDR3 in DNA: TGTGCCAGCAGTAAAACAGGCTCGACTTCCTACGAGCAGTACTTC. Translation gives CASSKTGSTSYEQYF.

Worth noting for this clone: This sample includes further DNA sequences coding for the same CDR3. The genes are TRBV10-3 and TRBJ1-4; 9 nucleotides align to TRBD1. This CDR3 contains 15 residues. Germline values: CDR1 ENHRY, CDR2 SYGVKD. The V segment lost 0 bases and the J segment 5 bases; nucleotides outside the gene matches: 1. This CDR3 is CAISESGQGNEKLFF. For the CDR3, the DNA is TGTGCCATCAGTGAGTCTGGACAGGGGAATGAAAAACTGTTTTTT.

This clone was counted only a few times. The V gene is TRBV6-4, the J gene TRBJ2-1; D remains unclear. The CDR3 has 14 amino acids. CDR1 MRHNA and CDR2 SNTAGT come from the germline V gene. Trimming took off 3 bases at V and 4 bases at J, with 10 bases between the two ends. Here the CDR3 reads CASSEHDKYNEQFF. CDR3 nucleotide sequence: TGTGCCAGCAGTGAACACGACAAATACAATGAGCAGTTCTTC.

The chain employs TRBV5-4 and TRBJ2-1; maybe TRBD1 (5 bases). Germline loops: CDR1 SGHNT, CDR2 YYREEE (reference sequence). The V end was cut by 5 bases, the J end by 8 bases, with 20 bases between. CDR3 length: 15 residues. CDR3: CASSLDRARLYEQFF. In DNA, the CDR3 is TGTGCCAGCAGTCTAGACAGAGCCCGTCTCTATGAGCAGTTCTTC.

The rearrangement links TRBV25-1 to TRBJ2-3; 9 bases line up with TRBD1. This CDR3 contains 16 residues. Germline CDR1 and CDR2: MGHDK and SYGVNS. Trimming took 1 base from V and 2 from J; bases not matched to a gene: 4. The CDR3 region is CASSELWTGVTDTQYF. DNA of the CDR3: TGTGCCAGCAGTGAATTATGGACAGGGGTCACAGATACGCAGTATTTT.

The J gene is TRBJ2-1, the V gene TRBV7-2; 7 bases agree with TRBD2. CDR3 length: 17 residues. V lost 3 bases, J lost 3 bases, and 11 bases stayed unmatched. CDR1 is SGHTA, CDR2 FQGNSA, per germline. The DNA of the CDR3 is TGTGCCAGCAGCTTTAGCCCTAGCGGTAATTACTACAATGAGCAGTTCTTC. It translates to CASSFSPSGNYYNEQFF.

The chain is built from TRBV7-3 and TRBJ2-3; possibly TRBD1 for D (6 bases). Germline values: CDR1 SGHTA, CDR2 FQGTGA. The CDR3 extends over 15 amino acids. Trimming removed 5 bases at V and 2 bases at J, with 14 bases between. CDR3 in amino acids: CASSQTGIVTDTQYF. The CDR3 nucleotides are TGTGCCAGCAGCCAAACAGGGATCGTCACAGATACGCAGTATTTT.